This T cell receptor (beta chain) was captured by sequencing in a study of low-dose radiotherapy and immunotherapy resistance in tumors. Study background: Cohort 2 received 1 Gy per fraction every two weeks, totaling 13 Gy over 26 weeks. Once cycle 1 day 1 began, patients took oral aspirin 300 mg daily for four cycles.

The time point is: after trial treatment. Treatment given: LDRT plus nivolumab, ipilimumab, low-dose cyclophosphamide and aspirin (RACIN trial). Low-dose radiotherapy and low-dose cyclophosphamide, together with aspirin, ipilimumab and nivolumab, were given to donors. With regard to this clonotype: A far bigger clonotype differs at one base, so this is likely a read error.

V lost 5 bases and J 7 bases, leaving 19 bases between the germline ends. The CDR3 covers 14 residues. From germline, CDR1 is SGHKS and CDR2 YYEKEE (reference sequence). Both TCRalpha and TCRbeta chains were reverse transcribed with V-gene-specific primers. A roughly 21-cycle PCR with a constant-region primer and V-primer adapter amplified TCRs. From the reads, TCRdb called clonotypes with MiXCR, one entry per CDR3 protein. The table includes tens of thousands of distinct CDR3 sequences, less than 25% detected once. This TCR derives from a female donor with ovarian cancer. This material consisted of PBMCs, taken after low-dose radiotherapy plus immunotherapy. The V gene is TRBV5-5, the J gene TRBJ2-7; TRBD1 or TRBD2 may be the D gene (5 bases each). Here the CDR3 DNA reads TGTGCCAGCAGTTATACCGGGGCCGACAATGAGCAGTACTTC. Translating gives CASSYTGADNEQYF.